This T cell receptor (beta chain) appears in the sequencing data of a study of cytomegalovirus exposure and HLA in healthy donors. Whole-study context: It was reported in a later analysis that the same platform had been used for the 90 to 150 validation repertoires as for the approximately 700 first-cohort repertoires.

Study results and caveats: Most TCR sequences showed up rarely, but some public TCRs showed up in many donors. Published work reported that the classifier diagnosed cytomegalovirus status with high specificity and sensitivity. Investigators reported 150 to 200 TCR beta chains as tied to cytomegalovirus.

Regarding this clone: The antigen is unknown.

The CDR3 spans 15 residues. Germline assignment: CDR1 SGHRS and CDR2 YFSETQ. With 3 bases removed from V and 7 bases from J, the gap between germline ends came to 14 bases. TCRdb keeps only in-frame clones here, not all; method: immunoSEQ multiplex PCR. The sample holds over 150,000 clones; 70% to 90% are singletons and the top ten take around 2.1%. This clonotype originated in a human donor in good health. This chain joins TRBV5-1 and TRBJ1-6, with no clear D. The specimen was PBMCs. Written as DNA, the CDR3 is TGCGCCAGCAGCTCTGCCGGGGTCCTGAATTCACCCCTCCACTTT. As protein: CASSSAGVLNSPLHF.